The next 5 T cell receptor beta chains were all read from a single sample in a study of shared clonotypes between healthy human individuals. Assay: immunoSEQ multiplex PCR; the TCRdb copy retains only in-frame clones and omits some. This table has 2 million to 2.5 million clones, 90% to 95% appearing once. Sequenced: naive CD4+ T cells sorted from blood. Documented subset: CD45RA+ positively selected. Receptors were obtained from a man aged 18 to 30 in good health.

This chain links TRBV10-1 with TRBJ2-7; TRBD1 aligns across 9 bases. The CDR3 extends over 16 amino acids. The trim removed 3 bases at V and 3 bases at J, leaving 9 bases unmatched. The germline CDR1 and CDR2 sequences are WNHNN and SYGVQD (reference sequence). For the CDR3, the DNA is TGCGCCAGCAGTGAATATCTCGGGACAGGGCTCTACGAGCAGTACTTC. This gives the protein CASSEYLGTGLYEQYF.

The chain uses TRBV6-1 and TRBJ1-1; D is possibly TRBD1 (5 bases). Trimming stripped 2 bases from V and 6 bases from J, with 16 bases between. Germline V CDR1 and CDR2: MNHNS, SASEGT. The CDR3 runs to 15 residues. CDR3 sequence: CASSELVGVTAEAFF. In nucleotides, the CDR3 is TGTGCCAGCAGTGAACTAGTGGGGGTGACGGCTGAAGCTTTCTTT.

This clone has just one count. In DNA, the CDR3 is TGTGCCAGCAGCTTACGAGGGTTCCAAGGGAGGAACGAGCAGTACTTC. Amino acid sequence: CASSLRGFQGRNEQYF. V usage is TRBV13 and J usage is TRBJ2-7; TRBD2 is a possible D gene (6 bases). The CDR3 covers 16 residues. Looked up from germline, CDR1 is PRHDT and CDR2 is FYEKMQ (reference sequence). The germline V and J ends were trimmed by 2 bases and 5 bases, with 19 bases remaining between them.

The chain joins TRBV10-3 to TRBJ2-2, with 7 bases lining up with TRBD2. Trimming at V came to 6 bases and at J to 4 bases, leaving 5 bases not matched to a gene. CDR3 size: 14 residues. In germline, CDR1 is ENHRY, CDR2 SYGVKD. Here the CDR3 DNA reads TGTGCCATCAGCAAAACTAGCGTCACCGGGGAGCTGTTTTTT. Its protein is CAISKTSVTGELFF.

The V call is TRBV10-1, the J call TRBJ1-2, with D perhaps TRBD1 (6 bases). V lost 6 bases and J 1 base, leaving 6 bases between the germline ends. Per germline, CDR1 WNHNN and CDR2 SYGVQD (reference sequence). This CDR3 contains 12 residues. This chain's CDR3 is CASSRGNYGYTF. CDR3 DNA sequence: TGCGCCAGCAGCAGGGGTAACTATGGCTACACCTTC.